This TCR beta chain was profiled in a study of blood T cell repertoires in COVID-19. Study summary: Samples of COVID-19 (acute and convalescent) were obtained from the United States, Italy and Spain.

Source study methods: Amplification of reference gene primers provided the estimated nucleated cell counts. Here immunoSEQ multiplex PCR was the method, and the copy in TCRdb shows in-frame clones only, minus some. V and J calls and clone size follow that table, whereas D and trimming were derived from the DNA. This sample has roughly 60,000 clones, with approximately 82% found just once. CDR1 is SGHNT and CDR2 is YYREEE in the germline V gene (reference sequence). The CDR3 contains 19 residues. With V trimmed by 2 bases and J by 7 bases, 15 bases remained unmatched. The sequencing sample was made of peripheral blood. This chain connects TRBV5-4 to TRBJ2-4; TRBD2 matches at 13 bases. The receptor comes from an elderly woman with acute or convalescent COVID-19. The CDR3 coding sequence is TGTGCCAGCAGCTTCATACTAGCGGGAGGGCCTGATTCCTTGAACATTCAGTACTTC. Translating gives CASSFILAGGPDSLNIQYF.